The 27 T cell receptor beta chains in this list originate from one sample, sequenced in a study of blood T cells in healthy people across ages. With a J-beta primer mix and a sample-barcoded 5' primer, a second PCR ran about 6 to 11 cycles. One entry per CDR3 protein results from TCRdb running MiXCR on the 5' RACE reads. Of approximately 940,000 distinct CDR3 sequences in the sample, roughly 50% were seen once. The sample consisted of blood. The source of these receptors is a young man in good health.

The CDR3 DNA is TGTGCCAGCGGTTCCGGGGGACGGGATAATTCACCCCTCCACTTT. This encodes CASGSGGRDNSPLHF. The chain joins TRBV6-2 or TRBV6-3 to TRBJ1-6, with a weak D call TRBD1 (5 bases). Trimming shortened V by 8 bases and J by 5 bases, and 16 bases separated the two germline ends. Germline CDR1 MNHEY, CDR2 SVGEGT. This CDR3 has 15 residues.

DNA of the CDR3: TGCGCCAGCAGCTTCTCGGCTTTGAACTATGGCTACACCTTC. Amino acid sequence: CASSFSALNYGYTF. The chain links TRBV5-1 to TRBJ1-2; no clear D. This CDR3 has 14 amino acids. The V end lost 2 bases, the J end lost 2 bases, and 10 bases lay between the germline ends. CDR1 and CDR2 from the germline V gene are SGHRS and YFSETQ.

This clonotype occurred once. This chain joins TRBV11-3 and TRBJ1-5; no firm D call. The V end was cut by 2 bases, the J end by 7 bases, with 9 bases between. The CDR3 contains 13 residues. Germline V gives CDR1 SGHNT, CDR2 YENEEA. CDR3 nucleotides: TGTGCCAGCAGCTTAAAGGAGGGCCAGCCCCAGCATTTT. It encodes CASSLKEGQPQHF.

This clonotype has only one observation. The V and J genes are TRBV27 and TRBJ1-5, with 7 bases lining up with TRBD1. Germline CDR1 reads MNHEY; CDR2 reads SMNVEV (reference sequence). The CDR3 consists of 16 residues. J was trimmed by 2 bases and V by 5 bases; bases with no gene match: 9. The CDR3 is CASSPIGGRGNQPQHF. CDR3 in DNA: TGTGCCAGCAGTCCAATAGGGGGCAGGGGCAATCAGCCCCAGCATTTT.

This clonotype was counted many times. The J gene is TRBJ2-7, the V gene TRBV4-2; maybe TRBD1 (6 bases). Trimming removed 1 base at V and 7 bases at J, with 14 bases between. This CDR3 has 14 amino acids. Germline V CDR1 and CDR2: LGHNA, YNFKEQ. CDR3 in DNA: TGTGCCAGCAGCCAAGCATGGGACATCGCAGAGCAGTACTTC. This sequence encodes CASSQAWDIAEQYF.

The chain links TRBV20-1 to TRBJ1-1; 7 bases align to TRBD1. The CDR3 loop spans 14 amino acids. Unmatched junction bases numbered 10, after V lost 5 bases and J lost 4 bases. The germline V gene encodes CDR1 DFQATT and CDR2 SNEGSKA (reference sequence). The DNA of the CDR3 is TGCAGTGCTGCGACGACAGGGTCTCGCACTGAAGCTTTCTTT. Translating it yields CSAATTGSRTEAFF.

This clonotype was observed many times. The chain recombines TRBV18 with TRBJ2-5; D ambiguous. This CDR3 spans 14 amino acids. Looked up from germline, CDR1 is KGHSH and CDR2 is LQKENI. V lost 3 bases, J lost 5 bases, and 13 bases lay in between. The CDR3 DNA sequence: TGTGCCAGCTCACCGGGCTTATCCCAGGAGACCCAGTACTTC. The encoded protein is CASSPGLSQETQYF.

Ten or more counts support this clonotype. This rearrangement joins TRBV7-2 to TRBJ2-5; 7 bases agree with TRBD2. Germline CDR1 reads SGHTA; CDR2 reads FQGNSA. Germline trimming cut 1 base from V and 5 bases from J; bases unmatched to any gene: 4. This CDR3 is built from 14 residues. This CDR3 is CASSLVMGGETQYF. Here the CDR3 DNA reads TGTGCCAGCAGCTTAGTGATGGGGGGGGAGACCCAGTACTTC. Using reference TRBV7-2 and TRBJ2-5 for the parts outside the CDR3, the full variable domain is GAGVSQSPSNKVTEKGKDVELRCDPISGHTALYWYRQSLGQGLEFLIYFQGNSAPDKSGLPSDRFSAERTGGSVSTLTIQRTQQEDSAVYLCASSLVMGGETQYFGPGTRLLVL.

The sample holds a few counts of this clonotype. This rearrangement joins TRBV6-5 to TRBJ2-1, with 8 bases fitting TRBD1. Germline V gene lookup returns CDR1 MNHEY and CDR2 SVGAGI. Trimming took 6 bases from V and 5 from J; bases not matched to a gene: 9. This CDR3 contains 15 residues. CDR3 sequence (DNA): TGTGCCAGCAGACGGACAGGGTTGGGGCACAATGAGCAGTTCTTC. Translated: CASRRTGLGHNEQFF.

The V gene is TRBV9, the J gene TRBJ2-5; a weak D match, TRBD1 (6 bases). The V and J ends lost 2 bases and 3 bases respectively, with 11 bases between them. This CDR3 comprises 14 residues. The germline CDR1 and CDR2 sequences are SGDLS and YYNGEE. The CDR3: CASSVAGTKETQYF. The CDR3 coding sequence is TGTGCCAGCAGCGTTGCCGGGACAAAAGAGACCCAGTACTTC.

Details on this clonotype: An end of the junction differs from the germline gene, which may be a read error. The chain uses TRBV6-2 or TRBV6-3 and TRBJ2-7; D ambiguous. The J call could be wrong; TRBJ2-5 is a better fit for the DNA end. Germline assignment: CDR1 MNHEY and CDR2 SVGEGT. The CDR3 contains 14 residues. CDR3 nucleotides: TGCGCCAGCAGTTCCGTGATGAGAGAAGAGACCCAGTACTTC. Residues: CASSSVMREETQYF.

This clonotype was found a few times. The V and J genes are TRBV20-1 and TRBJ2-7; TRBD2 matches at 9 bases. V gave up 3 bases and J gave up 4 bases; unmatched junction bases: 10. Germline assignment: CDR1 DFQATT and CDR2 SNEGSKA (reference sequence). The CDR3 contains 15 residues. The CDR3: CSARDSGGNNYEQYF. CDR3 coding DNA: TGCAGTGCTAGGGATAGCGGGGGTAATAATTACGAGCAGTACTTC.

In this sample, this clonotype turned up a few times. The chain links TRBV29-1 to TRBJ1-5, with D perhaps matching TRBD1 (6 bases). Trimming shortened V by 4 bases and J by 7 bases, and 14 bases separated the two germline ends. The germline CDR1 and CDR2 sequences are SQVTM and ANQGSEA. The length of the CDR3 is 13 residues. DNA for the CDR3: TGCAGCGTTGCAACAGGGAGTACGCAGCCCCAGCATTTT. It is translated as CSVATGSTQPQHF.

The rearrangement links TRBV4-1 to TRBJ2-2; 8 nucleotides line up with TRBD2. CDR1 is MGHRA and CDR2 is YSYEKL in the germline V gene. V gave up 0 bases and J gave up 8 bases; unmatched junction bases: 5. This CDR3 is 15 amino acids long. CDR3 protein: CASSQDTGLVGELFF. CDR3 DNA: TGCGCCAGCAGCCAAGATACGGGACTAGTGGGGGAGCTGTTTTTT.

The chain links TRBV28 to TRBJ2-7; possible D gene TRBD1, 6 bases. CDR1 and CDR2 from the germline V gene are MDHEN and SYDVKM. The CDR3 runs to 15 residues. Trimming removed 3 bases from V and 2 bases from J, with 14 bases in between. DNA for the CDR3: TGTGCCAGCAGTTTTCCTGGACAGAGTACCTACGAGCAGTACTTC. Translation gives CASSFPGQSTYEQYF.

In this sample, this clonotype turned up many times. The CDR3 protein is CASSLLRTTGPDTDTQYF. The CDR3 coding sequence is TGTGCCAGCAGTCTCCTTCGAACGACAGGACCCGACACAGATACGCAGTATTTT. The V and J genes are TRBV28 and TRBJ2-3, with TRBD1 as a possible D gene (6 bases). The CDR3 has 18 amino acids. Germline CDR1 MDHEN, CDR2 SYDVKM. Trimming cost V 5 bases and J 2 bases, with 23 bases left between them.

The J gene is TRBJ1-5, the V gene TRBV12-5, with a tentative D call TRBD1 (5 bases). Germline V lookup: CDR1 LGHNT, CDR2 FRNRAP. Trimming took 3 bases from V and 0 from J, leaving 12 bases between them. The CDR3 contains 16 residues. In nucleotides, the CDR3 is TGTGCTAGTGGTTTCTGCAGGGATTATAGCAATCAGCCCCAGCATTTT. Its translation is CASGFCRDYSNQPQHF.

The chain has TRBV6-2 or TRBV6-3 and TRBJ2-6; tentative D call: TRBD2 (5 bases). Trimming stripped 2 bases from V and 0 bases from J, with 8 bases between. Germline V gene sequence: CDR1 MNHEY, CDR2 SVGEGT. CDR3 size: 16 residues. CDR3 coding DNA: TGTGCCAGCAGTTACCCGGGAACCTCTGGGGCCAACGTCCTGACTTTC. As protein: CASSYPGTSGANVLTF.

This clonotype was seen more than once but under ten times. This chain uses TRBV7-2 with TRBJ2-1; 8 bases align to TRBD2. The J call may be mistaken, given a closer DNA end match to TRBJ2-7. CDR3 length: 19 residues. Germline values: CDR1 SGHTA, CDR2 FQGNSA. DNA of the CDR3: TGTGCCAGCAGCCTCAGAGGATTGATAGCGGGGAGCTCCTACAATGAGCAGTACTTC. Protein: CASSLRGLIAGSSYNEQYF.

The rearrangement joins TRBV27 to TRBJ2-7, with TRBD1 identical over 11 bases. The V gene end was trimmed by 4 bases and the J gene end by 3 bases; junction bases not matched to a gene: 5. This CDR3 comprises 15 residues. Per the germline V gene, CDR1 is MNHEY and CDR2 is SMNVEV (reference sequence). The CDR3 here is CASSSPDRGLYEQYF. In DNA, the CDR3 is TGTGCCAGCAGTTCTCCGGACAGGGGGCTCTACGAGCAGTACTTC.

In this sample, this clonotype turned up many times. This sequence joins TRBV20-1 and TRBJ1-2; tentative D call: TRBD1 (5 bases). The CDR3 is 15 amino acids. The germline V gene encodes CDR1 DFQATT and CDR2 SNEGSKA (reference sequence). The V and J ends lost 0 bases and 2 bases respectively, with 13 bases between them. CDR3: CSARDLGEANYGYTF. The CDR3 DNA follows: TGCAGTGCTAGAGATCTGGGGGAGGCGAACTATGGCTACACCTTC.

In its sample, this clonotype was seen many times. The chain couples TRBV12-3 or TRBV12-4 to TRBJ1-1, with D tentatively TRBD1 (6 bases). This CDR3 spans 15 amino acids. Trimming removed 3 bases from V and 3 bases from J, with 14 bases in between. CDR3 in amino acids: CASSLGQGMDTEAFF. CDR3 nucleotide sequence: TGTGCCAGCAGTTTGGGACAAGGGATGGACACTGAAGCTTTCTTT.

This rearrangement joins TRBV6-6 to TRBJ2-3, with no clear D. Germline-derived CDR1 and CDR2 are MNHNY and SVGAGI (reference sequence). The CDR3 has 14 amino acids. The V end was cut by 4 bases, the J end by 3 bases, with 11 bases between. The CDR3 DNA reads as TGTGCCAGCAGTTCTTTGACGTATACAGATACGCAGTATTTT. Encoded protein: CASSSLTYTDTQYF.

This chain joins TRBV28 and TRBJ1-5; a possible D gene is TRBD1 (5 bases). CDR3 length: 15 residues. V was pared by 5 bases and J by 5 bases, with 16 bases between. The germline CDR1 and CDR2 sequences are MDHEN and SYDVKM. CDR3 DNA: TGTGCCAGCAGTCTAAATGGGGGGGAGCATCAGCCCCAGCATTTT. Translation: CASSLNGGEHQPQHF. Together with reference TRBV28 and TRBJ1-5, the CDR3 gives the full variable domain: DVKVTQSSRYLVKRTGEKVFLECVQDMDHENMFWYRQDPGLGLRLIYFSYDVKMKEKGDIPEGYSVSREKKERFSLILESASTNQTSMYLCASSLNGGEHQPQHFGDGTRLSIL.

The CDR3 loop is CAIANRQGVGTEAFF. The CDR3 nucleotides read TGTGCCATCGCGAACCGTCAGGGGGTTGGGACTGAAGCTTTCTTT. The gene calls are TRBV10-3 and TRBJ1-1; TRBD1 agrees at 7 bases. The V and J ends lost 8 bases and 5 bases, in that order; junction bases with no gene match: 14. CDR3 length: 15 amino acids. The germline CDR1 and CDR2 sequences are ENHRY and SYGVKD.

This clonotype came up a few times. V usage is TRBV27 and J usage is TRBJ2-1; 11 bases are a match to TRBD2. CDR3 length equals 16 residues. V dropped 10 bases and J dropped 3; count of bases not matched to a gene: 11. The germline CDR1 and CDR2 sequences are MNHEY and SMNVEV (reference sequence). Written as DNA, the CDR3 is TGTGCCACCCAGCCTAGCGGGGGGAGCCTCTACAATGAGCAGTTCTTC. This translates into CATQPSGGSLYNEQFF.

This chain links TRBV5-1 with TRBJ2-2; no firm D call. This CDR3 has 13 residues. Trimming took 5 bases from V and 0 from J, leaving 5 bases between them. The germline V gene encodes CDR1 SGHRS and CDR2 YFSETQ. The chain's CDR3 is CASRAPNTGELFF. CDR3 DNA: TGCGCCAGCAGGGCACCGAACACCGGGGAGCTGTTTTTT.